A single sample is the source of the 28 T cell receptor beta chains below, sequenced in a study of radiotherapy plus CTLA-4 blockade in lung cancer listed by TCRdb under 2018. Preparation of the library involved the immunoSEQ multiplex PCR assay. As stored in TCRdb, this immuneACCESS dataset retains in-frame rearrangements with V and J assigned. A fraction of the clones does not appear; measured against another copy, unresolved V genes explain less than half of the discrepancy, and the remainder lacks a known reason. The sample table holds more than 60,000 clones, of which roughly four fifths were seen once. The top ten hold 2.9% of the sample. Sequenced here: peripheral blood, sampled from a patient treated with radiotherapy plus ipilimumab. Receptors were obtained from a human donor with non-small cell lung cancer who had a complete response to radiotherapy plus ipilimumab.

The V gene is TRBV6-6, the J gene TRBJ1-1; 7 bases are a match to TRBD1. J lost 3 bases, V lost 4 bases, and 5 bases had no gene match. Per the germline V gene, CDR1 is MNHNY and CDR2 is SVGAGI (reference sequence). The CDR3 runs to 14 residues. This CDR3 is CASSFDRVDTEAFF. CDR3 sequence (DNA): TGTGCCAGCAGTTTTGACAGGGTCGACACTGAAGCTTTCTTT.

The chain recombines TRBV7-9 with TRBJ2-5; 9 nucleotides align to TRBD2. TRBJ2-7 matches the DNA end more closely, so the J call is doubtful. In germline, CDR1 is SEHNR, CDR2 FQNEAQ (reference sequence). This CDR3 comprises 16 residues. The CDR3 loop is CASSRGLALKNYEQYF. The CDR3 DNA sequence: TGTGCCAGCAGCCGGGGACTAGCCTTGAAAAACTACGAGCAGTACTTC.

The chain links TRBV28 to TRBJ1-1, with D perhaps TRBD1 (6 bases). The V gene's germline CDR1 is MDHEN and CDR2 SYDVKM. V shed 5 bases and J shed 0 bases, with 7 bases lying between them. The CDR3 consists of 13 residues. Written as DNA, the CDR3 is TGTGCCAGCAGTGGACAGCTGAACACTGAAGCTTTCTTT. As protein: CASSGQLNTEAFF.

The chain has TRBV27 and TRBJ2-1, with 9 bases identical to TRBD2. CDR3 length: 19 residues. V lost 6 bases to trimming and J lost 2 bases; unmatched junction nucleotides: 17. The germline gives CDR1 MNHEY, CDR2 SMNVEV (reference sequence). The CDR3, as DNA: TGTGCCAGCAGGCGACATTATAGCGGGCGGGAGGGCCCCTACAATGAGCAGTTCTTC. Its protein is CASRRHYSGREGPYNEQFF.

This chain connects TRBV18 to TRBJ2-5; 8 bases fit TRBD1. Germline V gives CDR1 KGHSH, CDR2 LQKENI. The CDR3 is 14 amino acids. Trimming took 2 bases from V and 4 from J; bases not matched to a gene: 3. In DNA, the CDR3 is TGTGCCAGCTCACCATTTGGACAGGGAGAGACCCAGTACTTC. Residues: CASSPFGQGETQYF.

This clone was detected once. This chain uses TRBV6-6 with TRBJ1-2, with 7 bases aligning to TRBD1. The germline CDR1 and CDR2 sequences are MNHNY and SVGAGI (reference sequence). The CDR3 totals 15 residues. Trimming cost V 3 bases and J 4 bases; bases outside gene matches: 8. Written as DNA, the CDR3 is TGTGCCAGCAGTTATGAAAGACCAGGGGGCTATGGCTACACCTTC. This sequence encodes CASSYERPGGYGYTF.

This rearrangement joins TRBV30 to TRBJ1-2; 9 nucleotides align to TRBD1. The J segment lost 4 bases and the V segment lost 5 bases, leaving 2 bases of the junction unmatched. This CDR3 has 12 amino acids. Germline lookup yields CDR1 GTSNPN and CDR2 SVGIG (reference sequence). The CDR3 sequence: CAWSQGAYGYTF. DNA of the CDR3: TGTGCCTGGTCACAGGGGGCCTATGGCTACACCTTC. The full variable domain, its missing parts supplied by reference TRBV30 and TRBJ1-2, is SQTIHQWPATLVQPVGSPLSLECTVEGTSNPNLYWYRQAAGRGLQLLFYSVGIGQISSEVPQNLSASRPQDRQFILSSKKLLLSDSGFYLCAWSQGAYGYTFGSGTRLTVV.

This clone was observed a handful of times. Here the CDR3 reads CASSAHPGSGANVLTF. For the CDR3, the DNA is TGTGCCAGCAGTGCCCACCCGGGGTCTGGGGCCAACGTCCTGACTTTC. The chain has TRBV6-4 and TRBJ2-6; TRBD2 might be the D (5 bases). Trimming removed 4 bases at V and 1 base at J, with 11 bases between. The CDR3 covers 16 residues. The germline CDR1 and CDR2 sequences are MRHNA and SNTAGT.

The V and J genes are TRBV5-4 and TRBJ2-3; 8 bases match TRBD1. V trimming: 1 base; J trimming: 2 bases; junction bases outside the gene matches: 6. Looked up from germline, CDR1 is SGHNT and CDR2 is YYREEE (reference sequence). This CDR3 is 16 amino acids long. The CDR3 is CASSLTGQGPTDTQYF. DNA of the CDR3: TGTGCCAGCAGCTTGACAGGACAGGGCCCCACAGATACGCAGTATTTT.

The rearrangement joins TRBV5-5 to TRBJ1-5; D perhaps matches TRBD1 (5 bases). Germline lookup yields CDR1 SGHKS and CDR2 YYEKEE (reference sequence). V lost 1 base and J lost 3, with 11 bases in between. The CDR3 length is 15 residues. The CDR3 protein is CASSLYEQANQPQHF. Here the CDR3 DNA reads TGTGCCAGCAGCTTGTATGAACAGGCCAATCAGCCCCAGCATTTT.

This clone occurred once. The chain links TRBV9 to TRBJ2-5; a weak D match, TRBD2 (5 bases). Trimming took 0 bases from V and 4 from J, leaving 13 bases between them. In germline, CDR1 is SGDLS, CDR2 YYNGEE. The CDR3 spans 15 residues. DNA for the CDR3: TGTGCCAGCAGCGTAGATACGGGCGGAGGAGAGACCCAGTACTTC. Residues: CASSVDTGGGETQYF.

This clone was observed a few times. Here the CDR3 DNA reads TGTGCCAGCAGCCACCGGGATAGGGCGTCTAGCACAGATACGCAGTATTTT. Translation: CASSHRDRASSTDTQYF. The rearrangement joins TRBV7-9 to TRBJ2-3; perhaps TRBD2 as D (5 bases). Trimming left V 5 bases short and J 0 bases short, with 18 bases between. CDR1 and CDR2 (germline): SEHNR, FQNEAQ (reference sequence). The length of the CDR3 is 17 residues.

This chain joins TRBV6-5 and TRBJ1-2, with D possibly being TRBD1 (6 bases). Trimming left V 5 bases short and J 4 bases short, with 14 bases between. CDR1 MNHEY and CDR2 SVGAGI come from the germline V gene. The CDR3 extends over 14 amino acids. DNA for the CDR3: TGTGCCAGCAGTCCGGGGACACTCCGCTATGGCTACACCTTC. It codes for CASSPGTLRYGYTF.

As for this clone: This sample includes further DNA sequences coding for the same CDR3. The V gene is TRBV28, the J gene TRBJ2-1; 8 nucleotides line up with TRBD1. J was trimmed by 4 bases and V by 5 bases; bases with no gene match: 7. This CDR3 has 15 residues. The germline gives CDR1 MDHEN, CDR2 SYDVKM. CDR3 protein: CASSRWTGRYNEQFF. Written as DNA, the CDR3 is TGTGCCAGCAGTCGATGGACAGGGAGGTACAATGAGCAGTTCTTC.

The chain is built from TRBV6-5 and TRBJ1-5; tentative D call: TRBD1 (5 bases). V was cut by 10 bases and J by 0 bases, with 13 bases left in between. CDR1 and CDR2 (germline): MNHEY, SVGAGI. This CDR3 comprises 14 residues. DNA of the CDR3: TGTGCCATTAAGGGACTAAATAGCAATCAGCCCCAGCATTTT. It yields the protein CAIKGLNSNQPQHF.

The genes are TRBV19 and TRBJ1-1; 7 nucleotides match TRBD1. Per the germline V gene, CDR1 is LNHDA and CDR2 is SQIVND (reference sequence). V shed 7 bases and J 8 bases; nucleotides not matched to a gene: 13. The CDR3 runs 14 residues. The CDR3 coding sequence is TGTGCCAGTACCCGAAGCTTGGGACAGCAAGAAGCTTTCTTT. Residues: CASTRSLGQQEAFF.

This rearrangement joins TRBV7-9 to TRBJ2-2, with TRBD1 matching over 10 bases. With V trimmed by 4 bases and J by 4 bases, 6 bases remained unmatched. The CDR3 has 16 amino acids. From germline, CDR1 is SEHNR and CDR2 FQNEAQ (reference sequence). CDR3 bases: TGTGCCAGCAGCTCTTCCGGGACAGGGGCCACCGGGGAGCTGTTTTTT. As protein: CASSSSGTGATGELFF.

The rearrangement links TRBV10-2 to TRBJ1-6, with D perhaps TRBD1 (6 bases). The V gene lost 6 bases and the J gene lost 9 bases, with 21 bases spanning the gap. Germline CDR1 WSHSY, CDR2 SAAADI. The CDR3 is 16 amino acids. CDR3 protein: CASRIGQSEISSPLHF. The CDR3 bases are TGCGCCAGCAGAATCGGACAGTCGGAAATCAGTTCACCCCTCCACTTT.

This chain links TRBV28 with TRBJ2-1; tentatively, D is TRBD2 (5 bases). CDR1 is MDHEN and CDR2 is SYDVKM in the germline V gene. The CDR3 runs 16 residues. The V gene lost 10 bases and the J gene lost 0 bases, with 19 bases spanning the gap. The CDR3 DNA reads as TGTGCCACGAGGAGAAGCGGCTTTAGCTCCTACAATGAGCAGTTCTTC. Translating it yields CATRRSGFSSYNEQFF.

This clone was counted a few times. V and J are TRBV15 and TRBJ2-1, with 8 bases lining up with TRBD1. The CDR3 is 12 amino acids. Trimming cost V 7 bases and J 6 bases; bases outside gene matches: 2. Per the germline V gene, CDR1 is LNHNV and CDR2 is YYDKDF (reference sequence). The CDR3 region is CATTDRGNEQFF. CDR3 nucleotides: TGTGCCACCACCGACAGGGGCAATGAGCAGTTCTTC.

This chain links TRBV14 with TRBJ2-5; TRBD2 is a possible D gene (6 bases). The DNA end is more similar to TRBJ2-7, so the J call may be wrong. Germline-derived CDR1 and CDR2 are SGHDN and FVKESK. The CDR3 runs to 13 residues. The CDR3, as DNA: TGTGCCAGCAGCCAACCGGGAGCCTACGAGCAGTACTTC. Translating gives CASSQPGAYEQYF.

The chain links TRBV30 to TRBJ2-3; D is perhaps TRBD2 (7 bases). The CDR3 has 16 residues. Deletions cut 2 bases from V and 1 base from J, with 16 bases between. CDR1 GTSNPN and CDR2 SVGIG come from the germline V gene (reference sequence). This CDR3 reads CAWSLGGGRGTDTQYF. In DNA form, the CDR3 reads TGTGCCTGGAGTTTAGGGGGGGGAAGGGGCACAGATACGCAGTATTTT.

V is TRBV7-9 and J is TRBJ2-5; 8 positions match TRBD1. The ends lost 8 bases at V and 5 bases at J; junction bases unmatched: 7. In germline, CDR1 is SEHNR, CDR2 FQNEAQ (reference sequence). There are 13 residues in the CDR3. This CDR3 reads CASRDRGEETQYF. The CDR3 region has the DNA TGTGCCAGCCGAGACAGGGGCGAGGAGACCCAGTACTTC.

This chain links TRBV11-3 with TRBJ2-2; 7 bases map to TRBD1. Germline-derived CDR1 and CDR2 are SGHNT and YENEEA. V gave up 9 bases and J gave up 8 bases; unmatched junction bases: 12. This CDR3 has 14 residues. The CDR3 DNA sequence: TGTGCCAGTAAACAGGGGCCTTCTTCGGGGGAGCTGTTTTTT. It yields the protein CASKQGPSSGELFF.

This clone was picked up one time. V is TRBV28 and J is TRBJ2-7, with TRBD2 matching 13 bases. This CDR3 is built from 14 residues. V lost 6 bases to trimming and J lost 1 base; unmatched junction nucleotides: 0. CDR1 and CDR2 (germline): MDHEN, SYDVKM. CDR3 in amino acids: CASRGLAGSYEQYF. The DNA of the CDR3 is TGTGCCAGCAGGGGACTAGCGGGATCCTACGAGCAGTACTTC.

The rearrangement links TRBV11-2 to TRBJ1-2, with 8 bases matching TRBD1. This CDR3 has 15 residues. V shed 1 base, J shed 8 bases, and the junction held 9 bases outside the gene matches. Germline CDR1 and CDR2: SGHAT and FQNNGV. In DNA, the CDR3 is TGTGCCAGCAGCTTAGGGAAAGGACAGGGAGGCGGCTACACCTTC. It yields the protein CASSLGKGQGGGYTF. The entire variable domain, with the rest obtained from reference TRBV11-2 and TRBJ1-2, is as follows: EAGVAQSPRYKIIEKRQSVAFWCNPISGHATLYWYQQILGQGPKLLIQFQNNGVVDDSQLPKDRFSAERLKGVDSTLKIQPAKLEDSAVYLCASSLGKGQGGGYTFGSGTRLTVV.

J is TRBJ2-1 and V is TRBV6-6; TRBD1 matches at 10 bases. Germline V gene lookup returns CDR1 MNHNY and CDR2 SVGAGI (reference sequence). The CDR3 is 15 residues long. The ends lost 2 bases at V and 8 bases at J; junction bases unmatched: 6. The CDR3: CASSYRGQGWDEQFF. CDR3 DNA: TGTGCCAGCAGTTACCGGGGACAGGGGTGGGATGAGCAGTTCTTC.

The sample holds one count of this clone. The V call is TRBV10-2, the J call TRBJ1-2; D is undetermined. CDR3 length: 12 amino acids. Germline lookup yields CDR1 WSHSY and CDR2 SAAADI. Trimming shortened V by 3 bases and J by 4 bases, and 6 bases separated the two germline ends. The CDR3 region is CASSDGLYGYTF. The DNA for the CDR3 is TGCGCCAGCAGTGACGGACTCTATGGCTACACCTTC.